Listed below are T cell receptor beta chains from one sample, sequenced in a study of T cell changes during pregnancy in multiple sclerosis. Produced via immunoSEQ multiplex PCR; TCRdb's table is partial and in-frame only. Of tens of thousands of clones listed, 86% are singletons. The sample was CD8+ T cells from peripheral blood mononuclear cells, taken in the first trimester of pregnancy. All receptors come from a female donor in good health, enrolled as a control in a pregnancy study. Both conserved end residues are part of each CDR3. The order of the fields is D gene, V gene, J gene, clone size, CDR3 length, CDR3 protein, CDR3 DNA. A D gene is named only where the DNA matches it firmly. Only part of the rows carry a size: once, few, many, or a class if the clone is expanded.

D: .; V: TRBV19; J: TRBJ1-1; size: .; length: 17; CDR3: CASSIRGYERVNTEAFF; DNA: TGTGCCAGTAGTATCCGGGGCTACGAGCGGGTGAACACTGAAGCTTTCTTT
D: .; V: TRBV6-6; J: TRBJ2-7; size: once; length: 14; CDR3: CASSYEPASYEQYF; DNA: TGTGCCAGCAGTTACGAGCCAGCGTCCTACGAGCAGTACTTC
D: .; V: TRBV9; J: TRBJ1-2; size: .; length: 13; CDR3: CASSPEGGGGYTF; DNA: TGTGCCAGCAGCCCCGAAGGGGGGGGAGGCTACACCTTC
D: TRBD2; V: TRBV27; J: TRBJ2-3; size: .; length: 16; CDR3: CASTPVPSGFADTQYF; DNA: TGTGCCAGCACCCCTGTTCCTAGCGGGTTTGCAGATACGCAGTATTTT
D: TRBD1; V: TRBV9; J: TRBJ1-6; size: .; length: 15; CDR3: CASSPSGTANSPLHF; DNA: TGTGCCAGCAGCCCTTCCGGGACAGCTAATTCACCCCTCCACTTT
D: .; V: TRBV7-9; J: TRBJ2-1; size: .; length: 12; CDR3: CASSLPLNEQFF; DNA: TGTGCCAGCAGCCTCCCCCTAAACGAGCAGTTCTTC
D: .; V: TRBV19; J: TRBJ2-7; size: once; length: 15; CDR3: CASSLETADSYEQYF; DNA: TGTGCCAGTAGTCTCGAGACAGCCGATTCCTACGAGCAGTACTTC
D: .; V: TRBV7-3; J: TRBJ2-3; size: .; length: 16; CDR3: CASSLGSGFGADTQYF; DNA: TGTGCCAGCAGCTTGGGGAGCGGGTTTGGTGCAGATACGCAGTATTTT
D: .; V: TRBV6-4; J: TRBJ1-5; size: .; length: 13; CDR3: CASSDGGNQPQHF; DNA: TGTGCCAGCAGTGATGGGGGGAATCAGCCCCAGCATTTT
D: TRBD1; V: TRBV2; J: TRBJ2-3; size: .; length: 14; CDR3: CASPQGASTDTQYF; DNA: TGTGCCAGCCCACAGGGGGCTAGCACAGATACGCAGTATTTT
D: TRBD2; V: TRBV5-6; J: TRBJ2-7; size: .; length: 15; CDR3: CASSFSGGLSYEQYF; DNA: TGTGCCAGCAGTTTCAGCGGGGGCCTATCCTACGAGCAGTACTTC
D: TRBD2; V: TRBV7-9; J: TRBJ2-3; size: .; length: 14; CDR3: CASIRGGLTDTQYF; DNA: TGTGCCAGCATCCGCGGGGGGCTCACAGATACGCAGTATTTT
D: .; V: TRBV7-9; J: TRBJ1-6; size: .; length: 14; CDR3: CASSLGGLGSPLHF; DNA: TGTGCCAGCAGCTTAGGGGGGCTTGGGTCACCCCTCCACTTT
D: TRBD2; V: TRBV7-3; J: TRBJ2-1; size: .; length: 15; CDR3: CASSFGTSLYNEQFF; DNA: TGTGCCAGCAGCTTCGGGACTAGCCTCTACAATGAGCAGTTCTTC
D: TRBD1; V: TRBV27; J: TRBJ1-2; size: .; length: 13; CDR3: CASSLDRGGGYTF; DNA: TGTGCCAGCAGTCTGGACAGGGGAGGTGGCTACACCTTC
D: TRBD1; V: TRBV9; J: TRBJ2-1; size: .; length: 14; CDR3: CASSPGDRGDEQFF; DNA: TGTGCCAGCAGCCCCGGGGACAGGGGGGATGAGCAGTTCTTC
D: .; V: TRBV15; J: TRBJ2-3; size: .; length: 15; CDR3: CATSRVLEVTDTQYF; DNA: TGTGCCACCAGCAGAGTATTAGAAGTAACAGATACGCAGTATTTT
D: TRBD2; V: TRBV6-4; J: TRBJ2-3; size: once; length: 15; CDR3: CASSGSGGGTDTQYF; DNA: TGTGCCAGCAGTGGTAGCGGGGGAGGCACAGATACGCAGTATTTT
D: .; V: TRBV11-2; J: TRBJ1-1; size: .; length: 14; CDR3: CASSLFQANTEAFF; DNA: TGTGCCAGCAGCTTATTCCAGGCGAACACTGAAGCTTTCTTT
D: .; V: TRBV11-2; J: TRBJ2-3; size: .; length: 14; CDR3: CASSFSLAADTQYF; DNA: TGTGCCAGCAGCTTCAGTTTGGCGGCGGATACGCAGTATTTT
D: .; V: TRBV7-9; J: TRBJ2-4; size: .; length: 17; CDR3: CASSLSSTGVAKNIQYF; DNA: TGTGCCAGCAGCCTCTCCTCGACTGGTGTAGCCAAAAACATTCAGTACTTC
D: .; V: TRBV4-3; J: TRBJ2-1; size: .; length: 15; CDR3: CASTLYRSSYNEQFF; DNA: TGCGCCAGCACCCTATACAGAAGCTCCTACAATGAGCAGTTCTTC
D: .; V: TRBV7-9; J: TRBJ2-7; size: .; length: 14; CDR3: CASRHDRYPYEQYF; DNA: TGTGCCAGCAGACATGACAGGTATCCCTACGAGCAGTACTTC
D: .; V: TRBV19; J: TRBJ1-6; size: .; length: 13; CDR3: CASGQFYNSPLHF; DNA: TGTGCCAGCGGACAGTTTTATAATTCACCCCTCCACTTT
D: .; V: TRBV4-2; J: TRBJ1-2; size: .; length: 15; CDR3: CASSQDVGDFYGYTF; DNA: TGTGCCAGCAGCCAAGATGTAGGGGATTTCTATGGCTACACCTTC
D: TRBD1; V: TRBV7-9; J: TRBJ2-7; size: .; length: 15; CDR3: CASSPGQPLFYEQYF; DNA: TGTGCCAGCAGCCCGGGACAGCCACTCTTCTACGAGCAGTACTTC
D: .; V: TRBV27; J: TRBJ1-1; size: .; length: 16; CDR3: CASSSLGGIKPSEAFF; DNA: TGTGCCAGCAGTTCCCTCGGAGGGATCAAACCTTCTGAAGCTTTCTTT
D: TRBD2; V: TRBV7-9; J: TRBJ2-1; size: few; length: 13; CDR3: CASSRSGENEQFF; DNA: TGTGCCAGCAGCCGAAGCGGGGAAAATGAGCAGTTCTTC
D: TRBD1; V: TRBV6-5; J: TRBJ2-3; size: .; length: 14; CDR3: CASSPFDRAHTQYF; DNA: TGTGCCAGCAGCCCCTTCGACAGGGCGCATACGCAGTATTTT
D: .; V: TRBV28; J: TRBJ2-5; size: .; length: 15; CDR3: CASSQQGSAQETQYF; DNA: TGTGCCAGCAGTCAACAGGGATCAGCCCAAGAGACCCAGTACTTC
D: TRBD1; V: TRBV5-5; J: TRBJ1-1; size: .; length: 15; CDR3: CASSLVGTGNTEAFF; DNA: TGTGCCAGCAGCTTGGTTGGGACAGGGAACACTGAAGCTTTCTTT
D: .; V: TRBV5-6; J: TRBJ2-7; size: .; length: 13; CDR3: CASSSGLEYEQYF; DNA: TGTGCCAGCAGCAGCGGGTTAGAGTACGAGCAGTACTTC
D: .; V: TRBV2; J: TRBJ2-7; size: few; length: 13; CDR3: CASRGDPDYEQYF; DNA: TGTGCCAGCAGGGGCGACCCTGATTACGAGCAGTACTTC
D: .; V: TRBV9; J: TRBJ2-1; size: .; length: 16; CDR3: CASSVLDSSWYNEQFF; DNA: TGTGCCAGCAGCGTCCTTGACTCTAGCTGGTACAATGAGCAGTTCTTC
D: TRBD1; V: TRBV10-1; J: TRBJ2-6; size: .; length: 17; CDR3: CASRGRDRITGANVLTF; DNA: TGCGCCAGCAGAGGACGGGACAGAATAACTGGGGCCAACGTCCTGACTTTC
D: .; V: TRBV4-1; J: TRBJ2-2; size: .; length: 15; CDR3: CASTSTASNTGELFF; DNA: TGCGCCAGCACCTCGACAGCTTCGAACACCGGGGAGCTGTTTTTT
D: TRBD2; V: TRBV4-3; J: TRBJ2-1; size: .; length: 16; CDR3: CASSPTSSGADNEQFF; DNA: TGCGCCAGCAGCCCGACCTCTAGCGGGGCGGACAATGAGCAGTTCTTC
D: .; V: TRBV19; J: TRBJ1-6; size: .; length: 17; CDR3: CASSSGELVGAYSPLHF; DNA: TGTGCCAGTAGTTCCGGAGAGTTAGTAGGGGCATATTCACCCCTCCACTTT
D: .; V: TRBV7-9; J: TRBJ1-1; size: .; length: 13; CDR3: CASSPTGETEAFF; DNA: TGTGCCAGCAGCCCGACAGGCGAGACTGAAGCTTTCTTT
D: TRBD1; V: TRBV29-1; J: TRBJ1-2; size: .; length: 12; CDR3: CSVGTGAGGYTF; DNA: TGCAGCGTTGGAACAGGGGCTGGTGGCTACACCTTC
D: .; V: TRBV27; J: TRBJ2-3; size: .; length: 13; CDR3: CASSSTQGDTQYF; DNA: TGTGCCAGCAGTTCTACCCAGGGGGATACGCAGTATTTT
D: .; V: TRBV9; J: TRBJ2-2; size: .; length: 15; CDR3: CASSSSGTYTGELFF; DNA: TGTGCCAGCAGCAGCTCCGGGACTTACACCGGGGAGCTGTTTTTT
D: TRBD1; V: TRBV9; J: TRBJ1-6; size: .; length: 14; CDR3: CASSVAGGNSPLHF; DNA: TGTGCCAGCAGCGTGGCAGGGGGAAATTCACCCCTCCACTTT
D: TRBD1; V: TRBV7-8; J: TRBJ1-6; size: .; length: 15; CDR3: CASSLQGQVYSPLHF; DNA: TGTGCCAGCAGCTTACAGGGACAGGTCTATTCACCCCTCCACTTT
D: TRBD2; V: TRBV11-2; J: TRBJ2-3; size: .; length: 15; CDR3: CASSPTSGGTDTQYF; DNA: TGTGCCAGCAGCCCGACTAGCGGGGGCACAGATACGCAGTATTTT
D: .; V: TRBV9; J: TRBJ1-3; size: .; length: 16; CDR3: CASSVRPSGSGNTIYF; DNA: TGTGCCAGCAGCGTAAGGCCCTCAGGCTCTGGAAACACCATATATTTT
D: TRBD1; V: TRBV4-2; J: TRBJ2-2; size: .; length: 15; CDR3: CASSQEWTGGTELFF; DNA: TGTGCCAGCAGCCAAGAGTGGACAGGGGGAACAGAGCTGTTTTTT
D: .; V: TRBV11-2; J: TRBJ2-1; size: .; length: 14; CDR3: CASSLDQGYNEQFF; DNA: TGTGCCAGCAGCTTAGATCAGGGGTACAATGAGCAGTTCTTC
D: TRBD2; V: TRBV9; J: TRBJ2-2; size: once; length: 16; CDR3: CASSVGGTSGDGELFF; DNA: TGTGCCAGCAGCGTAGGGGGGACTAGCGGGGACGGGGAGCTGTTTTTT